The 20 T cell receptor beta chains below were found in one sample sequenced in a study of blood T cell repertoires in COVID-19. Sequenced by immunoSEQ multiplex PCR; TCRdb stores in-frame clones only, minus some. The sample shows about 140,000 clones, 65% to 85% of them seen only once. Specimen: peripheral blood. The receptors were sampled from a man aged 25 to 40 with COVID-19, enrolled during active disease.

The rearrangement links TRBV12-3 or TRBV12-4 to TRBJ2-1; 7 bases match TRBD2. The CDR3 totals 13 residues. The V gene end was trimmed by 6 bases and the J gene end by 6 bases; junction bases not matched to a gene: 5. CDR3 residues: CASRLAVLNEQFF. The CDR3, as DNA: TGTGCCAGCAGGCTAGCGGTCCTCAATGAGCAGTTCTTC.

The chain joins TRBV7-9 to TRBJ1-6, with TRBD1 matching over 7 bases. The CDR3 loop spans 17 amino acids. Looked up from germline, CDR1 is SEHNR and CDR2 is FQNEAQ (reference sequence). Losses at the gene ends were 0 bases for V and 9 bases for J; bases not matched to a gene: 11. The CDR3 sequence is CASSLAKPGQPRSPLHF. For the CDR3, the DNA is TGTGCCAGCAGCTTAGCGAAGCCGGGACAGCCTCGTTCACCCCTCCACTTT.

J is TRBJ2-3 and V is TRBV7-2; possible D gene TRBD2, 5 bases. The germline V and J ends were trimmed by 4 bases and 4 bases, with 9 bases remaining between them. The CDR3 totals 13 residues. Germline CDR1 and CDR2: SGHTA and FQGNSA. The CDR3 DNA follows: TGTGCCAGCAGCTCACTAGTCCCAGATACGCAGTATTTT. Protein sequence: CASSSLVPDTQYF.

The rearrangement joins TRBV19 to TRBJ2-6; D might be TRBD1 (6 bases). The V and J ends lost 7 bases and 0 bases respectively, with 16 bases between them. The CDR3 has 17 residues. The germline V gene encodes CDR1 LNHDA and CDR2 SQIVND (reference sequence). For the CDR3, the DNA is TGTGCCAGTACCAGGGCAGGGGATTTCTCTGGGGCCAACGTCCTGACTTTC. This gives the protein CASTRAGDFSGANVLTF.

This chain joins TRBV27 and TRBJ1-1; D ambiguous. Trimming cost V 1 base and J 2 bases, with 8 bases left between them. The CDR3 sequence is 14 residues long. The germline V gene encodes CDR1 MNHEY and CDR2 SMNVEV (reference sequence). The CDR3 DNA is TGTGCCAGCAGTTTATATCACAGCAACACTGAAGCTTTCTTT. This sequence encodes CASSLYHSNTEAFF.

About this clone: One end of the junction varies from germline; a read error may be responsible. The chain links TRBV2 to TRBJ1-2, with no clear D. CDR1 SNHLY and CDR2 FYNNEI come from the germline V gene. CDR3 length: 13 amino acids. CDR3 DNA sequence: TGTGCCAGCAGGGAAGACAATTCCTATGGCTACACCTTC. Residues: CASREDNSYGYTF.

This chain links TRBV3-1 (or the pseudogene TRBV3-2) with TRBJ1-2, with a tentative D call TRBD1 (5 bases). The germline gives CDR1 LGHDT, CDR2 YNNKEL (reference sequence). The CDR3 runs to 14 residues. Trimming pared 2 bases from V and 7 bases from J, leaving 14 bases between. For the CDR3, the DNA is TGTGCCAGCAGCCAATTACGGGGGTCGGGTGGCTACACCTTC. Protein sequence: CASSQLRGSGGYTF.

The rearrangement links TRBV7-9 to TRBJ2-2; no definite D call. The germline CDR1 and CDR2 sequences are SEHNR and FQNEAQ (reference sequence). The CDR3 contains 13 residues. Trimming shortened V by 2 bases and J by 4 bases, and 5 bases separated the two germline ends. The CDR3 DNA is TGTGCCAGCAGCTTAACTCCCACCGGGGAGCTGTTTTTT. Its protein product is CASSLTPTGELFF.

This clone was found a few times. The genes are TRBV28 and TRBJ1-2; TRBD1 agrees at 8 bases. The CDR3 runs to 15 residues. The germline V gene encodes CDR1 MDHEN and CDR2 SYDVKM. The V segment lost 1 base and the J segment 4 bases; nucleotides outside the gene matches: 5. DNA of the CDR3: TGTGCCAGCAGTTTATCAACAGGGGGATCCTATGGCTACACCTTC. It translates to CASSLSTGGSYGYTF.

The gene calls are TRBV5-4 and TRBJ2-3, with 9 bases fitting TRBD1. The CDR3 has 15 residues. The J segment lost 2 bases and the V segment lost 6 bases, leaving 7 bases of the junction unmatched. CDR1 is SGHNT and CDR2 is YYREEE in the germline V gene (reference sequence). Here the CDR3 DNA reads TGTGCCAGCAACGGAGGGGACAGGGCCACAGATACGCAGTATTTT. Translated: CASNGGDRATDTQYF.

The chain uses TRBV2 and TRBJ2-3, with 8 positions matching TRBD2. Trimming at V came to 1 base and at J to 2 bases, leaving 2 bases not matched to a gene. CDR1 is SNHLY and CDR2 is FYNNEI in the germline V gene. The CDR3 length is 15 residues. The CDR3 DNA is TGTGCCAGCAGTGAAGATAGCGGGGACACAGATACGCAGTATTTT. This gives the protein CASSEDSGDTDTQYF. Based on the CDR3 plus reference TRBV2 and TRBJ2-3, the full variable domain is EPEVTQTPSHQVTQMGQEVILRCVPISNHLYFYWYRQILGQKVEFLVSFYNNEISEKSEIFDDQFSVERPDGSNFTLKIRSTKLEDSAMYFCASSEDSGDTDTQYFGPGTRLTVL.

The CDR3, as DNA: TGTGCCAGCTCACCACCGTCGCTAGCGCCGAACACCGGGGAGCTGTTTTTT. The encoded protein is CASSPPSLAPNTGELFF. The chain recombines TRBV18 with TRBJ1-3; maybe TRBD2 (6 bases). The J call is in doubt because the DNA end fits TRBJ2-2 better. CDR1 is KGHSH, CDR2 LQKENI, per germline. The CDR3 consists of 17 residues.

This clone was counted a single time. The chain is built from TRBV10-1 and TRBJ2-4; 9 nucleotides align to TRBD2. The CDR3 covers 14 residues. Germline V CDR1 and CDR2: WNHNN, SYGVQD (reference sequence). V dropped 7 bases and J dropped 5; count of bases not matched to a gene: 6. The CDR3, as DNA: TGCGCCAGCATCGTAGCGGGAGTCGAAAACATTCAGTACTTC. This gives the protein CASIVAGVENIQYF.

This chain uses TRBV7-3 with TRBJ1-1; the D gene is possibly TRBD1 (5 bases). CDR1 SGHTA and CDR2 FQGTGA come from the germline V gene. CDR3 length: 14 amino acids. V was cut by 3 bases and J by 4 bases, with 12 bases left in between. CDR3: CASSFPGWGTEAFF. CDR3 bases: TGTGCCAGCAGCTTTCCAGGGTGGGGCACTGAAGCTTTCTTT.

This clone was seen a single time. The chain employs TRBV7-6 and TRBJ2-7; TRBD2 matches 11 bases. Trimming cost V 6 bases and J 5 bases; bases outside gene matches: 12. CDR3 size: 16 residues. Germline lookup yields CDR1 SGHVS and CDR2 FNYEAQ. The CDR3 nucleotides read TGTGCCAGCAGTGCGACTAGCGGGATGGTCTCGGACGAGCAGTACTTC. Translated, it gives CASSATSGMVSDEQYF. Filled out from reference TRBV7-6 and TRBJ2-7, the complete variable domain reads GAGVSQSPRYKVTKRGQDVALRCDPISGHVSLYWYRQALGQGPEFLTYFNYEAQQDKSGLPNDRFSAERPEGSISTLTIQRTEQRDSAMYRCASSATSGMVSDEQYFGPGTRLTVT.

The chain is built from TRBV5-6 and TRBJ1-1; D not certain. V was pared by 2 bases and J by 1 base, with 6 bases between. Germline CDR1 reads SGHDT; CDR2 reads YYEEEE. This CDR3 contains 13 residues. CDR3 loop: CASSFTRNTEAFF. DNA of the CDR3: TGTGCCAGCAGCTTTACCAGGAACACTGAAGCTTTCTTT.

The chain carries TRBV28 and TRBJ2-2; 9 bases agree with TRBD2. With 3 bases clipped from V and 7 bases from J, the junction kept 6 bases outside the gene matches. The CDR3 covers 15 residues. CDR1 and CDR2 from the germline V gene are MDHEN and SYDVKM. The CDR3 loop is CASSFEAGGSGELFF. The CDR3 DNA follows: TGTGCCAGCAGTTTCGAAGCGGGAGGTAGCGGGGAGCTGTTTTTT.

This chain joins TRBV5-1 and TRBJ1-3, with D perhaps TRBD1 (6 bases). The ends were cut back, 4 bases at V and 4 bases at J, with 18 bases in the middle. In germline, CDR1 is SGHRS, CDR2 YFSETQ. The CDR3 is 16 amino acids. DNA of the CDR3: TGCGCCAGCAGCCCCGAGACAGGTTTTGGGGGAAACACCATATATTTT. It codes for CASSPETGFGGNTIYF. The entire variable domain, with the rest obtained from reference TRBV5-1 and TRBJ1-3, is as follows: KAGVTQTPRYLIKTRGQQVTLSCSPISGHRSVSWYQQTPGQGLQFLFEYFSETQRNKGNFPGRFSGRQFSNSRSEMNVSTLELGDSALYLCASSPETGFGGNTIYFGEGSWLTVV.

The J gene is TRBJ2-5, the V gene TRBV10-1; weak D call: TRBD1 (6 bases). CDR1 and CDR2 from the germline V gene are WNHNN and SYGVQD (reference sequence). The CDR3 covers 17 residues. The V end lost 0 bases, the J end lost 3 bases, and 17 bases lay between the germline ends. The CDR3 nucleotides are TGCGCCAGCAGTGAGTCGTTGGGGGCGCCCCTTAAAGAGACCCAGTACTTC. This sequence encodes CASSESLGAPLKETQYF.

V and J are TRBV6-4 and TRBJ2-1, with TRBD2 identical over 11 bases. Trimming cost V 4 bases and J 5 bases; bases outside gene matches: 10. The V gene's germline CDR1 is MRHNA and CDR2 SNTAGT. This CDR3 is built from 17 residues. The CDR3 region has the DNA TGTGCCAGCAGTGCGTACCTCCTAGCGGGAGGCCACAATGAGCAGTTCTTC. It yields the protein CASSAYLLAGGHNEQFF.